This T cell receptor (beta chain) was sequenced for a study of technical replicates of blood from a handful of donors. This CDR3 contains 14 residues. V was trimmed by 5 bases and J by 0 bases, leaving 10 bases between them. CDR1 is MNHEY and CDR2 is SMNVEV in the germline V gene (reference sequence). Measured with immunoSEQ multiplex PCR; TCRdb has only the in-frame clones, and not every one. Among about 83,000 clones listed, about 90% were seen once. The V gene is TRBV27, the J gene TRBJ2-5; D uncertain. This receptor was taken from a human donor in good health. The specimen was T cells isolated from PBMCs. This CDR3 reads CASSQDSYQETQYF. In DNA form, the CDR3 reads TGTGCCAGCAGTCAAGACTCGTACCAAGAGACCCAGTACTTC.